This paragraph reports one TCR beta chain. Antigen specificity is unknown. This sample is drawn from a study of cytomegalovirus exposure and HLA in healthy donors. Germline CDR1 PRHDT, CDR2 FYEKMQ (reference sequence). The CDR3 is made up of 11 amino acids. Germline trimming cut 5 bases from V and 6 bases from J; bases unmatched to any gene: 0. Study-level results: Reportedly, a later analysis found an Asian-associated ancestry cluster had fewer N-insertions than the approximately 700-donor mean. Most TCR sequences were rare, but some public TCRs occurred in many donors. According to the study, 160 or so TCR beta chains were cytomegalovirus-associated. A later analysis showed TCR association rates differing by HLA locus, peaking at DRB1 and lowest at HLA-C.

The PCR made use of 60 Vbeta and 13 Jbeta primers. Only in-frame clones appear in the TCRdb table, and some are missing; sequencing was by immunoSEQ multiplex PCR. The table has 85,000 to 95,000 clones, roughly 70% seen once. This chain uses TRBV13 with TRBJ1-1, with TRBD1 matching 7 bases. The sequence came from a man aged 25 to 40 in good health and CMV-seropositive. The sequencing input was PBMCs. CDR3 DNA sequence: TGTGCCAGCAGCGACAGGGCTGAAGCTTTCTTT. It yields the protein CASSDRAEAFF.